This T cell receptor (beta chain) was observed in a study of blood T cell repertoires in COVID-19. CDR1 and CDR2 (germline): LGHDT, YNNKEL (reference sequence). V lost 0 bases and J lost 0; bases outside the gene matches: 10. The CDR3 consists of 19 residues. Original analysis: Estimated nucleated cell counts came from reference gene primer amplification. This table comes from immunoSEQ multiplex PCR, and its TCRdb copy is limited to in-frame clones, with some not included. The DNA was the basis for D and trimming; V, J and clone size are from that table. The repertoire holds about 100,000 clones, roughly nine tenths seen once, with 15% to 20% in the top ten.

This clonotype was sampled from a man in his fifties or sixties with acute or convalescent COVID-19. Sequencing used peripheral blood. The rearrangement links TRBV3-1 (or the pseudogene TRBV3-2) to TRBJ1-4; 7 bases are a match to TRBD1. The DNA for the CDR3 is TGTGCCAGCAGCCAAGATGAGTACGACAGGGCCGCAACTAATGAAAAACTGTTTTTT. It is translated as CASSQDEYDRAATNEKLFF.